Shown below are 27 T cell receptor beta chains from a single sample sequenced in a study of PD-L1 blockade in urothelial cancer. Profiled with immunoSEQ multiplex PCR; TCRdb holds only in-frame clones, not every one. Of fewer than 60,000 clones listed, around 84% are singletons. Time point: pretreatment peripheral blood. The sequences come from PBMCs, collected around atezolizumab (anti-PD-L1) treatment. Receptors were obtained from a man between 65 and 80 years old with urothelial cancer.

This chain connects TRBV2 to TRBJ1-1; D is uncertain. This CDR3 spans 14 amino acids. V was trimmed by 7 bases and J by 0 bases, leaving 12 bases between them. Looked up from germline, CDR1 is SNHLY and CDR2 is FYNNEI. The CDR3 loop reads CASKVEQMNTEAFF. The CDR3 DNA follows: TGTGCCAGCAAAGTGGAACAGATGAACACTGAAGCTTTCTTT.

This clone was recorded many times. This chain joins TRBV7-9 and TRBJ2-7; TRBD1 might be the D (6 bases). The V gene lost 6 bases and the J gene lost 5 bases, with 20 bases spanning the gap. Germline loops: CDR1 SEHNR, CDR2 FQNEAQ (reference sequence). This CDR3 is 15 amino acids long. DNA for the CDR3: TGTGCCAGCAGTTTGGACAGATTTAATCTCCACGAGCAGTACTTC. Translated: CASSLDRFNLHEQYF.

This chain uses TRBV18 with TRBJ2-6; D is perhaps TRBD2 (6 bases). This CDR3 contains 16 residues. Germline V gene sequence: CDR1 KGHSH, CDR2 LQKENI. Trimming pared 3 bases from V and 0 bases from J, leaving 9 bases between. The CDR3 sequence is CASSPRGSSGANVLTF. DNA of the CDR3: TGTGCCAGCTCACCTCGGGGGTCCTCTGGGGCCAACGTCCTGACTTTC.

The rearrangement joins TRBV5-1 to TRBJ2-5, with D uncertain. Looked up from germline, CDR1 is SGHRS and CDR2 is YFSETQ. The CDR3 contains 15 residues. V was shortened by 3 bases and J by 5 bases, with 17 bases between the two germline ends. The CDR3 spells CASSSPDRLRETQYF. The CDR3 DNA follows: TGCGCCAGCAGCTCCCCAGACCGACTTAGGGAGACCCAGTACTTC.

The V and J genes are TRBV7-9 and TRBJ2-5; 12 nucleotides align to TRBD2. Germline V gives CDR1 SEHNR, CDR2 FQNEAQ (reference sequence). The junction had 0 bases not matched to a gene; V was cut back by 2 bases and J by 2 bases. The CDR3 contains 15 residues. The CDR3 DNA reads as TGTGCCAGCAGCTTACTAGCGGGGGGGCAAGAGACCCAGTACTTC. It codes for CASSLLAGGQETQYF. Filled out from reference TRBV7-9 and TRBJ2-5, the complete variable domain reads DTGVSQNPRHKITKRGQNVTFRCDPISEHNRLYWYRQTLGQGPEFLTYFQNEAQLEKSRLLSDRFSAERPKGSFSTLEIQRTEQGDSAMYLCASSLLAGGQETQYFGPGTRLLVL.

The chain employs TRBV29-1 and TRBJ2-1, with TRBD2 identical over 13 bases. The CDR3 loop spans 14 amino acids. The ends lost 6 bases at V and 7 bases at J; junction bases unmatched: 6. Per germline, CDR1 SQVTM and CDR2 ANQGSEA. The CDR3 DNA reads as TGCAGCGTAGATGGACTAGCGGGAGATAATGAGCAGTTCTTC. It translates to CSVDGLAGDNEQFF.

The rearrangement uses TRBV7-3 and TRBJ2-5; 7 nucleotides line up with TRBD2. V shed 5 bases and J 10 bases; nucleotides not matched to a gene: 13. This CDR3 is built from 14 residues. Germline V CDR1 and CDR2: SGHTA, FQGTGA. For the CDR3, the DNA is TGTGCCAGCAGCCTGGGGGGGGATGCCCCCTTCCAGTACTTC. Protein: CASSLGGDAPFQYF.

The chain employs TRBV2 and TRBJ2-2, with unresolved D. Germline V gene data show CDR1 as SNHLY and CDR2 as FYNNEI. V lost 2 bases and J 1 base, leaving 5 bases between the germline ends. The CDR3 consists of 14 residues. The DNA of the CDR3 is TGTGCCAGCAGTGAAATCGTGAACACCGGGGAGCTGTTTTTT. Encoded protein: CASSEIVNTGELFF.

This rearrangement joins TRBV2 to TRBJ1-1; D is possibly TRBD1 (5 bases). V was pared by 4 bases and J by 1 base, with 7 bases between. The CDR3 length is 13 residues. Germline CDR1 and CDR2: SNHLY and FYNNEI. The DNA of the CDR3 is TGTGCCAGCAGTGCCCAGGGGAACACTGAAGCTTTCTTT. Translating it yields CASSAQGNTEAFF. Looking up the rest from reference TRBV2 and TRBJ1-1 gives the full variable domain: EPEVTQTPSHQVTQMGQEVILRCVPISNHLYFYWYRQILGQKVEFLVSFYNNEISEKSEIFDDQFSVERPDGSNFTLKIRSTKLEDSAMYFCASSAQGNTEAFFGQGTRLTVV.

The genes are TRBV5-1 and TRBJ1-4; 8 nucleotides line up with TRBD1. With V trimmed by 3 bases and J by 8 bases, 9 bases remained unmatched. Germline-derived CDR1 and CDR2 are SGHRS and YFSETQ. This CDR3 is 15 amino acids long. CDR3: CASSWGDRGREKLFF. The CDR3 region has the DNA TGCGCCAGCAGCTGGGGAGACAGGGGAAGGGAAAAACTGTTTTTT. Based on the CDR3 plus reference TRBV5-1 and TRBJ1-4, the full variable domain is KAGVTQTPRYLIKTRGQQVTLSCSPISGHRSVSWYQQTPGQGLQFLFEYFSETQRNKGNFPGRFSGRQFSNSRSEMNVSTLELGDSALYLCASSWGDRGREKLFFGSGTQLSVL.

This rearrangement joins TRBV9 to TRBJ2-5; D might be TRBD1 (5 bases). Trimming removed 0 bases at V and 3 bases at J, with 12 bases between. From germline, CDR1 is SGDLS and CDR2 YYNGEE. The CDR3 is 15 amino acids. DNA for the CDR3: TGTGCCAGCAGCGTAGCAGGGAAGGTAAAAGAGACCCAGTACTTC. This sequence encodes CASSVAGKVKETQYF. The full variable domain, in which reference TRBV9 and TRBJ2-5 provide the parts outside the CDR3, is DSGVTQTPKHLITATGQRVTLRCSPRSGDLSVYWYQQSLDQGLQFLIQYYNGEERAKGNILERFSAQQFPDLHSELNLSSLELGDSALYFCASSVAGKVKETQYFGPGTRLLVL.

This clone was counted only a few times. This chain links TRBV15 with TRBJ1-4, with D tentatively TRBD1 (6 bases). Trimming took off 0 bases at V and 0 bases at J, with 14 bases between the two ends. The CDR3 covers 18 residues. The germline V gene has CDR1 LNHNV and CDR2 YYDKDF (reference sequence). The CDR3 sequence: CATSRDKQGRSTNEKLFF. CDR3 in DNA: TGTGCCACCAGCAGAGATAAGCAGGGGAGATCAACTAATGAAAAACTGTTTTTT. Based on the CDR3 plus reference TRBV15 and TRBJ1-4, the full variable domain is DAMVIQNPRYQVTQFGKPVTLSCSQTLNHNVMYWYQQKSSQAPKLLFHYYDKDFNNEADTPDNFQSRRPNTSFCFLDIRSPGLGDTAMYLCATSRDKQGRSTNEKLFFGSGTQLSVL.

The chain has TRBV5-5 and TRBJ1-1; D might be TRBD1 (6 bases). The CDR3 runs 17 residues. Trimming shortened V by 4 bases and J by 5 bases, and 24 bases separated the two germline ends. The germline CDR1 and CDR2 sequences are SGHKS and YYEKEE (reference sequence). Here the CDR3 DNA reads TGTGCCAGCAGCGTGGACTTGACGACAGGCGGATTGACTGAAGCTTTCTTT. Its translation is CASSVDLTTGGLTEAFF.

The V call is TRBV7-9, the J call TRBJ2-7; the D is unclear. V lost 2 bases and J lost 6, with 8 bases in between. CDR1 and CDR2 (germline): SEHNR, FQNEAQ (reference sequence). The CDR3 spans 12 residues. CDR3 nucleotides: TGTGCCAGCAGCTTAACGTTCGGCGAGCAGTACTTC. Protein product: CASSLTFGEQYF.

The rearrangement joins TRBV19 to TRBJ2-3, with 10 bases fitting TRBD2. Looked up from germline, CDR1 is LNHDA and CDR2 is SQIVND (reference sequence). The CDR3 sequence is 14 residues long. V lost 5 bases to trimming and J lost 4 bases; unmatched junction nucleotides: 3. As DNA, the CDR3 is TGTGCCAGTAGTCTACTAGCGGGATCAGATACGCAGTATTTT. The encoded protein is CASSLLAGSDTQYF.

This chain connects TRBV5-8 to TRBJ2-3, with 9 bases matching TRBD1. The CDR3 has 16 residues. Per the germline V gene, CDR1 is SGHTS and CDR2 is YDEGEE. The junction had 6 bases not matched to a gene; V was cut back by 4 bases and J by 0 bases. CDR3 protein: CASSLRDRASTDTQYF. As DNA, the CDR3 is TGTGCCAGCAGCCTTCGGGACAGGGCCAGCACAGATACGCAGTATTTT.

CDR3 sequence (DNA): TGCGCCAGCAGCCAAGATCTCCCAGACGAGCAGTACTTC. It codes for CASSQDLPDEQYF. The chain couples TRBV4-3 to TRBJ2-7; D is undetermined. CDR1 is LGHNA and CDR2 is YSLEER in the germline V gene. Trimming cost V 0 bases and J 5 bases, with 8 bases left between them. CDR3 size: 13 residues.

This chain connects TRBV28 to TRBJ1-5; weak D call: TRBD1 (5 bases). The V and J ends lost 5 bases and 2 bases respectively, with 19 bases between them. This CDR3 region has 17 residues. Looked up from germline, CDR1 is MDHEN and CDR2 is SYDVKM. The CDR3 bases are TGTGCCAGCAGTCCCATTGGGGCGGGGCCGGGCAATCAGCCCCAGCATTTT. This encodes CASSPIGAGPGNQPQHF.

The chain has TRBV15 and TRBJ1-6, with D maybe TRBD1 (5 bases). The CDR3 sequence is 18 residues long. Germline CDR1 is LNHNV and CDR2 is YYDKDF (reference sequence). V was pared by 1 base and J by 7 bases, with 20 bases between. The CDR3 DNA is TGTGCCACCAGCAGAGCTAGGGCAGGGAAGGGCCTAAATTCACCCCTCCACTTT. This translates into CATSRARAGKGLNSPLHF.

This clone was seen a single time. The gene calls are TRBV6-6 and TRBJ2-3; 8 bases map to TRBD1. The CDR3 contains 12 residues. The germline gives CDR1 MNHNY, CDR2 SVGAGI (reference sequence). Trimming cost V 6 bases and J 4 bases; bases outside gene matches: 0. The CDR3 here is CASSRGPDTQYF. Here the CDR3 DNA reads TGTGCCAGCAGCAGGGGGCCAGATACGCAGTATTTT.

This rearrangement joins TRBV28 to TRBJ2-5; 7 nucleotides line up with TRBD1. CDR1 is MDHEN, CDR2 SYDVKM, per germline. Trimming cost V 10 bases and J 2 bases; bases outside gene matches: 10. The length of the CDR3 is 14 residues. CDR3 sequence: CATQESGQQETQYF. The CDR3 DNA reads as TGTGCCACCCAAGAGTCGGGACAGCAAGAGACCCAGTACTTC. The full variable domain, completed using reference TRBV28 and TRBJ2-5, is DVKVTQSSRYLVKRTGEKVFLECVQDMDHENMFWYRQDPGLGLRLIYFSYDVKMKEKGDIPEGYSVSREKKERFSLILESASTNQTSMYLCATQESGQQETQYFGPGTRLLVL.

This clone was picked up a small number of times. The V call is TRBV5-6, the J call TRBJ1-2; D remains unclear. Germline V gene data show CDR1 as SGHDT and CDR2 as YYEEEE. The CDR3 totals 13 residues. V lost 4 bases to trimming and J lost 8 bases, with 15 bases between them. The CDR3 loop reads CASSPSGYGGYTF. DNA for the CDR3: TGTGCCAGCAGCCCCTCGGGGTACGGCGGCTACACCTTC.

In this sample, this clone turned up a few times. V usage is TRBV9 and J usage is TRBJ2-5; 12 bases are a match to TRBD2. Germline CDR1 is SGDLS and CDR2 is YYNGEE. The J segment lost 2 bases and the V segment lost 4 bases, leaving 6 bases of the junction unmatched. The CDR3 loop spans 16 amino acids. This CDR3 is CASSPLLAGGQETQYF. Written as DNA, the CDR3 is TGTGCCAGCAGCCCTCTCCTAGCGGGGGGGCAAGAGACCCAGTACTTC.

The rearrangement links TRBV27 to TRBJ2-1, with D unresolved. CDR3 length equals 14 residues. Germline values: CDR1 MNHEY, CDR2 SMNVEV (reference sequence). V lost 6 bases and J 0 bases, leaving 9 bases between the germline ends. The CDR3 protein is CASSRRSSYNEQFF. As DNA, the CDR3 is TGTGCCAGCAGCCGACGGAGCTCCTACAATGAGCAGTTCTTC.

The chain joins TRBV10-2 to TRBJ2-4; D might be TRBD1 (5 bases). The germline CDR1 and CDR2 sequences are WSHSY and SAAADI. The CDR3 extends over 15 amino acids. Trimming left V 3 bases short and J 1 base short, with 10 bases between. This CDR3 is CASSDRARAKNIQYF. CDR3 nucleotide sequence: TGCGCCAGCAGTGACAGGGCCCGGGCCAAAAACATTCAGTACTTC.

The V and J genes are TRBV5-1 and TRBJ2-3; tentatively, D is TRBD2 (5 bases). The V gene lost 1 base and the J gene lost 1 base, with 7 bases spanning the gap. This CDR3 spans 14 amino acids. The germline CDR1 and CDR2 sequences are SGHRS and YFSETQ. The CDR3 sequence: CASSLRAGTDTQYF. The CDR3 DNA reads as TGCGCCAGCAGCTTGAGAGCGGGCACAGATACGCAGTATTTT.

The chain couples TRBV7-3 to TRBJ2-3, with D perhaps TRBD1 (5 bases). Deletions cut 8 bases from V and 0 bases from J, with 12 bases between. The germline CDR1 and CDR2 sequences are SGHTA and FQGTGA. The CDR3 loop spans 14 amino acids. The CDR3 is CASGQGPSTDTQYF. The CDR3 DNA follows: TGTGCCAGCGGGCAGGGCCCTAGCACAGATACGCAGTATTTT.